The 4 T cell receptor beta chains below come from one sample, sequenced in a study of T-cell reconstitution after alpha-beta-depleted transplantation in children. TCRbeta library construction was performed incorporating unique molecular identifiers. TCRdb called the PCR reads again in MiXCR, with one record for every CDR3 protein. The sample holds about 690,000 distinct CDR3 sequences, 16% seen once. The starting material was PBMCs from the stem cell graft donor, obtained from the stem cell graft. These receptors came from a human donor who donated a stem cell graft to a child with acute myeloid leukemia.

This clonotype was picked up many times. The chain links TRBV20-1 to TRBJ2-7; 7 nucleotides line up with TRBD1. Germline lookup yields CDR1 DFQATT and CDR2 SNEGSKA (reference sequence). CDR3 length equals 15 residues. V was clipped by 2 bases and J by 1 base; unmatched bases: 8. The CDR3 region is CSARIEAGGSYEQYF. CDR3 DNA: TGCAGTGCTAGAATTGAGGCAGGGGGTTCCTACGAGCAGTACTTC.

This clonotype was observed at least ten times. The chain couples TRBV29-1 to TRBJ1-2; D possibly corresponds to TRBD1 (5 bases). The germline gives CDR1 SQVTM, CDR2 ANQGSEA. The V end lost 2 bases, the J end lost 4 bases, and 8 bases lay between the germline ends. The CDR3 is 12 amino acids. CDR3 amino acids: CSVERDPYGYTF. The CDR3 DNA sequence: TGCAGCGTTGAAAGGGACCCCTATGGCTACACCTTC.

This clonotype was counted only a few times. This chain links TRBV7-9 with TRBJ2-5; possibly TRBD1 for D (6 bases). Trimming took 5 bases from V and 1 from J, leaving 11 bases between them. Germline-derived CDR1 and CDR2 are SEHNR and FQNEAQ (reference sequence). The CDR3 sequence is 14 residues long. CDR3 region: CASSPQGRQETQYF. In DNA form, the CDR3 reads TGTGCCAGCAGCCCCCAGGGGCGCCAAGAGACCCAGTACTTC.

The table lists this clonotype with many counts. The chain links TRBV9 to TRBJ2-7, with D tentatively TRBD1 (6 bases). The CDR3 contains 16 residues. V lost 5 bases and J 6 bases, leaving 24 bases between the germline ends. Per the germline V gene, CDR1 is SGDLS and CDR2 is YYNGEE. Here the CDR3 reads CASRASGHRIRCEQYV. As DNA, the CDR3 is TGTGCCAGCAGAGCCTCGGGACATAGGATAAGGTGCGAGCAGTACGTC.